One and the same sample provided the 3 T cell receptor beta chains below, sequenced in a study of CD8+CD57+ T cells in acquired aplastic anemia. Before being chosen for sequencing, patients had shown CD8+CD57+ cell expansion by flow cytometry. The TCR beta profiling, which covered VDJ combination and CDR3 sequence, was carried out using genomic DNA as the template. TCRdb itself ran the reads through MiXCR, one entry per CDR3 protein. The repertoire holds fewer than 80,000 distinct CDR3 sequences, with 70% as singletons. Sequencing was performed on sorted CD4+, CD8+, or CD8+CD57+ T cells (not recorded which) from PBMCs. These receptors all stem from a human donor with aplastic anemia.

This chain connects TRBV5-5 to TRBJ2-3, with 9 bases matching TRBD1. Looked up from germline, CDR1 is SGHKS and CDR2 is YYEKEE (reference sequence). The CDR3 is made up of 16 amino acids. With 4 bases clipped from V and 6 bases from J, the junction kept 12 bases outside the gene matches. In nucleotides, the CDR3 is TGTGCCAGCAGCGATTATCGGGGACAGGGAGCGGATACGCAGTATTTT. Its protein is CASSDYRGQGADTQYF. Full variable domain (remainder filled in from reference TRBV5-5 and TRBJ2-3): DAGVTQSPTHLIKTRGQQVTLRCSPISGHKSVSWYQQVLGQGPQFIFQYYEKEERGRGNFPDRFSARQFPNYSSELNVNALLLGDSALYLCASSDYRGQGADTQYFGPGTRLTVL.

The chain combines TRBV10-3 with TRBJ1-6, with D tentatively TRBD1 (6 bases). CDR3 length equals 15 residues. CDR1 and CDR2 from the germline V gene are ENHRY and SYGVKD. V was clipped by 10 bases and J by 6 bases, with 19 bases between them. The CDR3 protein is CASTDRLGGNSPLHF. The CDR3 coding sequence is TGTGCCAGCACCGACAGGCTCGGGGGTAATTCACCCCTCCACTTT.

The chain joins TRBV10-3 to TRBJ2-7, with 7 bases matching TRBD2. Per germline, CDR1 ENHRY and CDR2 SYGVKD. V shed 5 bases, J shed 3 bases, and the junction held 10 bases outside the gene matches. This CDR3 has 15 amino acids. The CDR3 DNA is TGTGCCATCAGTCCTCCGGGAGGCAGATTCTACGAGCAGTACTTC. Amino acids: CAISPPGGRFYEQYF.